The present T cell receptor (beta chain) was sequenced within a study of CD8 T cells in Susac syndrome. Roughly 0.5 to 1 ug RNA was reverse transcribed with random hexamers. Amplification of TCR beta CDR3 spanned 54 Vbeta and 13 Jbeta via immunoSEQ multiplex PCR. MiXCR, run by TCRdb on the immunoSEQ multiplex PCR reads, gives a single entry per CDR3 protein. The top ten clones hold approximately 0.073% of a sample with approximately 150,000 distinct CDR3 sequences, about 90% of them seen once. The CDR3 totals 15 residues. With V trimmed by 6 bases and J by 4 bases, 4 bases remained unmatched. The germline gives CDR1 LNHDA, CDR2 SQIVND (reference sequence). Healthy donors, matched for age and sex, constituted the control group.

Sequenced material: CD4+ T cells from PBMCs. The origin of this receptor is a human donor in good health. The rearrangement joins TRBV19 to TRBJ2-1; 12 positions agree with TRBD1. The CDR3 here is CASRGQGARYNEQFF. In DNA, the CDR3 is TGTGCCAGTAGGGGACAGGGGGCGCGGTACAATGAGCAGTTCTTC. Variable domain in full (rest from reference TRBV19 and TRBJ2-1): DGGITQSPKYLFRKEGQNVTLSCEQNLNHDAMYWYRQDPGQGLRLIYYSQIVNDFQKGDIAEGYSVSREKKESFPLTVTSAQKNPTAFYLCASRGQGARYNEQFFGPGTRLTVL.